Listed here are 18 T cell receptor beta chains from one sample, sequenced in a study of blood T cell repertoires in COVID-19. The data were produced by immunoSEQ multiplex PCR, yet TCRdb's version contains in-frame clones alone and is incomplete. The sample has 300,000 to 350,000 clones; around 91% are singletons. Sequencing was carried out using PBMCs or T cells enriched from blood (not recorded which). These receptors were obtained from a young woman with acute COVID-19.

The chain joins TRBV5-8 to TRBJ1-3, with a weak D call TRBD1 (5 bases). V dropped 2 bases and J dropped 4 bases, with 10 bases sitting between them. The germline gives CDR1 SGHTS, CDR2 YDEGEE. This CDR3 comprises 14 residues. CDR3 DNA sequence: TGTGCCAGCAGCTTCGGCGGGACCGGAAACACCATATATTTT. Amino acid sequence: CASSFGGTGNTIYF.

The CDR3 DNA reads TGTGCCAGCAGCCGCGAACCTCAGGGGCCGCCCTACGAGCAGTACTTC. Translating gives CASSREPQGPPYEQYF. The rearrangement joins TRBV3-1 (or the pseudogene TRBV3-2) to TRBJ2-7; D is perhaps TRBD1 (6 bases). Germline V gives CDR1 LGHDT, CDR2 YNNKEL (reference sequence). The CDR3 covers 16 residues. V lost 4 bases, J lost 2 bases, and 18 bases lay in between.

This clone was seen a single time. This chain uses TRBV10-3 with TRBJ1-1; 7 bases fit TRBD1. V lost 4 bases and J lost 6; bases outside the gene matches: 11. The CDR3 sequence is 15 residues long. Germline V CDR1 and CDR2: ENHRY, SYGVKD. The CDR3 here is CAISAAGGPEPEAFF. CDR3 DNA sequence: TGTGCCATCAGTGCGGCAGGGGGACCTGAACCTGAAGCTTTCTTT.

The CDR3 region has the DNA TGCGCCTGCCGGGGGACGGGACAGGGTCATAGCAATCAGCCCCAGCATTTT. The encoded protein is CACRGTGQGHSNQPQHF. The chain is built from TRBV23-1 and TRBJ1-5; 9 bases fit TRBD1. TRBV23-1 is noted as an ORF with a role that remains uncertain. This CDR3 is built from 17 residues. The V and J ends lost 11 bases and 0 bases, in that order; junction bases with no gene match: 14.

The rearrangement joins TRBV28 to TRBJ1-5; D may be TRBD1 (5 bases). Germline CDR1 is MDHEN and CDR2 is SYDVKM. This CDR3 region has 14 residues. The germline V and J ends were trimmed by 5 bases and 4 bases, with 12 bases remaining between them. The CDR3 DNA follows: TGTGCCAGCAGTCAGGGAGGGAGAAATCAGCCCCAGCATTTT. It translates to CASSQGGRNQPQHF.

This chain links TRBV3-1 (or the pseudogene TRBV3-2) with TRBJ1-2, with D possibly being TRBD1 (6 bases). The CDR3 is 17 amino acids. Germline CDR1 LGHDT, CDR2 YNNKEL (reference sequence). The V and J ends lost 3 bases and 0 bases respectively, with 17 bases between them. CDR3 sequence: CASSQLFPGAANYGYTF. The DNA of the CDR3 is TGTGCCAGCAGCCAGTTATTCCCAGGGGCGGCTAACTATGGCTACACCTTC.

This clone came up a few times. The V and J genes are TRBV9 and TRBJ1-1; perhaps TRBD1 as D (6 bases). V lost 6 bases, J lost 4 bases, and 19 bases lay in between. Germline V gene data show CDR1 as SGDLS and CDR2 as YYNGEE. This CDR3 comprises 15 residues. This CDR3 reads CASTLYVSGATEAFF. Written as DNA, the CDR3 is TGTGCCAGCACCCTGTACGTGTCAGGGGCCACTGAAGCTTTCTTT.

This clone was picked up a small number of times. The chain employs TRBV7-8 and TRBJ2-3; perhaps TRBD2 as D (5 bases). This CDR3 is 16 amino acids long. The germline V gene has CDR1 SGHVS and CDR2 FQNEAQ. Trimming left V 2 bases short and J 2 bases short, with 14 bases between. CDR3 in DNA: TGTGCCAGCAGCTTAAAAGGCGGGCCATTCACAGATACGCAGTATTTT. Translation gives CASSLKGGPFTDTQYF.

In nucleotides, the CDR3 is TGTGCCAGCAGTTTAATACAGGGGGCGAATTCACCCCTCCACTTT. Translating it yields CASSLIQGANSPLHF. The chain uses TRBV28 and TRBJ1-6; 9 positions agree with TRBD1. J was trimmed by 7 bases and V by 2 bases; bases with no gene match: 3. The CDR3 has 15 amino acids. Germline V gene sequence: CDR1 MDHEN, CDR2 SYDVKM.

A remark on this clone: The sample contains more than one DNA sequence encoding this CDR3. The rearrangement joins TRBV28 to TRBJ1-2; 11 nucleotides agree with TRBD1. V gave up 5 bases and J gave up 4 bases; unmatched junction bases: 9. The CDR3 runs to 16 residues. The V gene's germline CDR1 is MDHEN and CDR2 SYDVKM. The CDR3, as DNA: TGTGCCAGCAGTACCCCCGGACAGGGGGCAGGCTATGGCTACACCTTC. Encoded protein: CASSTPGQGAGYGYTF.

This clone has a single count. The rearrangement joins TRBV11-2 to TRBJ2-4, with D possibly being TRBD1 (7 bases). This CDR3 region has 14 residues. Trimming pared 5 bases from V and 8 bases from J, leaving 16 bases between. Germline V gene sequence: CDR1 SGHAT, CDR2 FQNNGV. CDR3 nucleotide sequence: TGTGCCAGCAGCGGGTTCGACAGGGAGGACATTCAGTACTTC. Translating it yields CASSGFDREDIQYF.

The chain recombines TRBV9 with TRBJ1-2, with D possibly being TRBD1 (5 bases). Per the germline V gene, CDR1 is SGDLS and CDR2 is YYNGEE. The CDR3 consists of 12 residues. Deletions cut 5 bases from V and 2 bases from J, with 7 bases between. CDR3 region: CASSRQNYGYTF. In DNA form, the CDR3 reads TGTGCCAGCAGTCGACAGAACTATGGCTACACCTTC.

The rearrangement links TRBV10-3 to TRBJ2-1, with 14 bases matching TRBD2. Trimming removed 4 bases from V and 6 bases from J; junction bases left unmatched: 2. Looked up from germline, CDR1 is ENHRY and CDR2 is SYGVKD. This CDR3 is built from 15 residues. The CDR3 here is CAISGGTSGSNEQFF. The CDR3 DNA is TGTGCCATCAGTGGGGGGACTAGCGGGAGCAATGAGCAGTTCTTC.

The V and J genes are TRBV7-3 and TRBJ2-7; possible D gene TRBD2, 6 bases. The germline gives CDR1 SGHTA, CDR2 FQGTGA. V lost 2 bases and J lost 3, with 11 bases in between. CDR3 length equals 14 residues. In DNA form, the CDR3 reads TGTGCCAGCAGCTTAGGGCGGCGGGGCTACGAGCAGTACTTC. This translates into CASSLGRRGYEQYF.

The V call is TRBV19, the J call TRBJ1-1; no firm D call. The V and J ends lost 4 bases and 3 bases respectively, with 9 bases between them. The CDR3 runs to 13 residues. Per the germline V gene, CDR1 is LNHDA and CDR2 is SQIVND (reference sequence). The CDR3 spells CASSTGLHTEAFF. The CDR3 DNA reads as TGTGCCAGTAGTACAGGACTACACACTGAAGCTTTCTTT.

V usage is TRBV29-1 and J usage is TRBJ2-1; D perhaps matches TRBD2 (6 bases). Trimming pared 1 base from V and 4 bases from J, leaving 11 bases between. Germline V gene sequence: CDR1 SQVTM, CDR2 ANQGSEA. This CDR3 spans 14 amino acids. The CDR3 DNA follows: TGCAGCGTTGAAGGTGTGGGACTTTACAATGAGCAGTTCTTC. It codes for CSVEGVGLYNEQFF.

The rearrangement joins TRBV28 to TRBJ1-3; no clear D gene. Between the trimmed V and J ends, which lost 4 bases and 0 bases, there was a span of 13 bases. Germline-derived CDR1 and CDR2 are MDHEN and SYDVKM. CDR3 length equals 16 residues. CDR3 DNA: TGTGCCAGCAGTTCACCGTGGGCAAACTCTGGAAACACCATATATTTT. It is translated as CASSSPWANSGNTIYF.

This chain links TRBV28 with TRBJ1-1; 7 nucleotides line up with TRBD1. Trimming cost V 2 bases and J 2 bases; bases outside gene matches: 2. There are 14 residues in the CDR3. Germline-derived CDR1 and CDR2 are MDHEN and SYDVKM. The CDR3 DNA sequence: TGTGCCAGCAGTTTACACAGGGGAAACACTGAAGCTTTCTTT. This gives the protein CASSLHRGNTEAFF. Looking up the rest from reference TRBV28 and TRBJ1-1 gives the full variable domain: DVKVTQSSRYLVKRTGEKVFLECVQDMDHENMFWYRQDPGLGLRLIYFSYDVKMKEKGDIPEGYSVSREKKERFSLILESASTNQTSMYLCASSLHRGNTEAFFGQGTRLTVV.